The 18 T cell receptor beta chains below come from one sample, sequenced in a study of Ad26.COV2.S vaccination and SARS-CoV-2 variants. Generated by immunoSEQ multiplex PCR, the TCRdb table keeps only in-frame clones and is missing some. The sample lists about 350,000 clones, 85% to 90% occurring once. Treatment defined: roughly 19 received Ad26.COV2.S at low or high dose, single or two shots; about five received placebo; per-sample allocation not given. The samples date from day 63 after the first vaccine or placebo injection. The sample here was peripheral blood, taken in a trial of Ad26.COV2.S vaccine versus placebo. These receptors were collected from a person aged 18-60 years who received the Ad26.COV2.S COVID-19 vaccine or a placebo.

In its sample, this clone was seen many times. The chain couples TRBV4-3 to TRBJ2-7; the match to TRBD2 covers 8 bases. Unmatched junction bases numbered 7, after V lost 1 base and J lost 2 bases. Germline values: CDR1 LGHNA, CDR2 YSLEER. This CDR3 comprises 16 residues. CDR3 amino acids: CASSQGLAGETYEQYF. In DNA, the CDR3 is TGCGCCAGCAGCCAAGGCCTAGCGGGCGAAACCTACGAGCAGTACTTC.

The V and J genes are TRBV7-9 and TRBJ1-1; D gene unclear. This CDR3 comprises 14 residues. The germline V and J ends were trimmed by 1 base and 0 bases, with 6 bases remaining between them. Germline V gives CDR1 SEHNR, CDR2 FQNEAQ (reference sequence). This CDR3 is CASSLETLNTEAFF. CDR3 nucleotide sequence: TGTGCCAGCAGCTTAGAAACCCTGAACACTGAAGCTTTCTTT.

V and J are TRBV6-5 and TRBJ2-7; D unclear. CDR1 is MNHEY and CDR2 is SVGAGI in the germline V gene. There are 14 residues in the CDR3. V dropped 6 bases and J dropped 0 bases, with 12 bases sitting between them. CDR3 amino acids: CASSPVGSSYEQYF. CDR3 nucleotides: TGTGCCAGCAGCCCGGTCGGATCCTCCTACGAGCAGTACTTC.

The chain employs TRBV13 and TRBJ2-2; 9 positions agree with TRBD2. The CDR3 has 16 residues. Trimming took 5 bases from V and 2 from J; bases not matched to a gene: 6. Looked up from germline, CDR1 is PRHDT and CDR2 is FYEKMQ (reference sequence). Here the CDR3 DNA reads TGTGCCAGCAGCCCTCCTAGCGGGATCAACACCGGGGAGCTGTTTTTT. It specifies CASSPPSGINTGELFF.

The chain is built from TRBV6-2 or TRBV6-3 and TRBJ2-7; weak D call: TRBD2 (5 bases). This CDR3 contains 13 residues. Trimming stripped 6 bases from V and 3 bases from J, with 12 bases between. Germline V CDR1 and CDR2: MNHEY, SVGEGT. The CDR3 bases are TGTGCCAGCAGCCTACAAGAGGGCTACGAGCAGTACTTC. Its translation: CASSLQEGYEQYF.

This chain links TRBV10-3 with TRBJ1-4; D uncertain. Germline V CDR1 and CDR2: ENHRY, SYGVKD. The V end lost 4 bases, the J end lost 0 bases, and 6 bases lay between the germline ends. The CDR3 totals 14 residues. CDR3 nucleotides: TGTGCCATCAGTGCCGGGACAACTAATGAAAAACTGTTTTTT. Translation: CAISAGTTNEKLFF.

The chain couples TRBV2 to TRBJ2-1; 9 bases are shared with TRBD2. Germline-derived CDR1 and CDR2 are SNHLY and FYNNEI. There are 15 residues in the CDR3. J lost 2 bases, V lost 3 bases, and 2 bases had no gene match. In DNA form, the CDR3 reads TGTGCCAGCAGTGACTCTAGCGGGACCTACAATGAGCAGTTCTTC. It translates to CASSDSSGTYNEQFF.

The chain employs TRBV6-5 and TRBJ1-1; D is unclear. Germline assignment: CDR1 MNHEY and CDR2 SVGAGI. The CDR3 extends over 13 amino acids. V was trimmed by 2 bases and J by 5 bases, leaving 9 bases between them. CDR3 residues: CASSYRRVTEAFF. CDR3 nucleotide sequence: TGTGCCAGCAGTTACAGGAGGGTGACTGAAGCTTTCTTT.

This sequence joins TRBV6-6 and TRBJ1-2; D gene ambiguous. V was shortened by 1 base and J by 6 bases, with 15 bases between the two germline ends. This CDR3 is built from 15 residues. Germline CDR1 is MNHNY and CDR2 is SVGAGI (reference sequence). The CDR3 DNA sequence: TGTGCCAGCAGTTACTACGGTCCGGTTGGCGATGGCTACACCTTC. This codes for CASSYYGPVGDGYTF.

The chain is built from TRBV19 and TRBJ1-4; D gene uncertain. The CDR3 contains 12 residues. V shed 1 base and J shed 8 bases, with 5 bases lying between them. Germline CDR1 is LNHDA and CDR2 is SQIVND (reference sequence). CDR3 DNA sequence: TGTGCCAGTAGTATAGCCGGAGAAAAACTGTTTTTT. It is translated as CASSIAGEKLFF.

J is TRBJ1-2 and V is TRBV27; maybe TRBD1 (5 bases). There are 13 residues in the CDR3. V lost 6 bases and J 5 bases, leaving 13 bases between the germline ends. CDR1 is MNHEY, CDR2 SMNVEV, per germline (reference sequence). The CDR3 loop reads CASSGADEYGYTF. The DNA for the CDR3 is TGTGCCAGCAGCGGGGCCGACGAATATGGCTACACCTTC.

This sequence joins TRBV2 and TRBJ1-4; possibly TRBD1 for D (5 bases). Trimming shortened V by 4 bases and J by 10 bases, and 10 bases separated the two germline ends. The CDR3 sequence is 12 residues long. The germline V gene encodes CDR1 SNHLY and CDR2 FYNNEI. This chain's CDR3 is CASSVGVGKLFF. In DNA, the CDR3 is TGTGCCAGCAGTGTAGGGGTGGGAAAACTGTTTTTT.

The chain has TRBV11-2 and TRBJ2-7, with 7 bases identical to TRBD1. Unmatched junction bases numbered 4, after V lost 0 bases and J lost 2 bases. Germline V CDR1 and CDR2: SGHAT, FQNNGV. The CDR3 covers 15 residues. CDR3 protein: CASSLERTGAYEQYF. The CDR3 coding sequence is TGTGCCAGCAGCTTAGAACGGACAGGAGCCTACGAGCAGTACTTC. The full variable domain, with the rest looked up from reference TRBV11-2 and TRBJ2-7, is EAGVAQSPRYKIIEKRQSVAFWCNPISGHATLYWYQQILGQGPKLLIQFQNNGVVDDSQLPKDRFSAERLKGVDSTLKIQPAKLEDSAVYLCASSLERTGAYEQYFGPGTRLTVT.

In DNA, the CDR3 is TGTGCCAGCAGCGAACTGGGACAGGGCGGCGGCTACACCTTC. This translates into CASSELGQGGGYTF. V usage is TRBV9 and J usage is TRBJ1-2; 9 nucleotides agree with TRBD1. Trimming at V came to 3 bases and at J to 8 bases, leaving 8 bases not matched to a gene. The CDR3 runs 14 residues. The V gene's germline CDR1 is SGDLS and CDR2 YYNGEE. Using reference TRBV9 and TRBJ1-2 for the parts outside the CDR3, the full variable domain is DSGVTQTPKHLITATGQRVTLRCSPRSGDLSVYWYQQSLDQGLQFLIQYYNGEERAKGNILERFSAQQFPDLHSELNLSSLELGDSALYFCASSELGQGGGYTFGSGTRLTVV.

V is TRBV24-1 and J is TRBJ1-4, with 7 bases matching TRBD1. The CDR3 is made up of 16 amino acids. The J segment lost 6 bases and the V segment lost 2 bases, leaving 8 bases of the junction unmatched. The germline CDR1 and CDR2 sequences are KGHDR and SFDVKD. The CDR3 spells CATSDSSSTGDEKLFF. For the CDR3, the DNA is TGTGCCACCAGTGATTCTTCCTCTACAGGGGATGAAAAACTGTTTTTT.

This chain links TRBV13 with TRBJ2-7, with 11 bases matching TRBD2. Germline trimming cut 5 bases from V and 2 bases from J; bases unmatched to any gene: 5. Germline V CDR1 and CDR2: PRHDT, FYEKMQ (reference sequence). CDR3 size: 15 residues. In DNA form, the CDR3 reads TGTGCCAGCAGCCCGCCGGGACTAGCGGCCTACGAGCAGTACTTC. Translating gives CASSPPGLAAYEQYF.

This clone was counted a single time. In nucleotides, the CDR3 is TGTGCCAGCAGTCAGGACGAGTTAAATCAGCCCCAGCATTTT. This codes for CASSQDELNQPQHF. The chain links TRBV28 to TRBJ1-5; D not resolved. Between the trimmed V and J ends, which lost 5 bases and 4 bases, there was a span of 12 bases. Per germline, CDR1 MDHEN and CDR2 SYDVKM. CDR3 length equals 14 residues.

CDR3 sequence: CASSVETAGNTIYF. CDR3 sequence (DNA): TGTGCCAGCAGCGTAGAAACAGCTGGAAACACCATATATTTT. The chain combines TRBV9 with TRBJ1-3; no firm D call. With 0 bases removed from V and 2 bases from J, the gap between germline ends came to 6 bases. This CDR3 contains 14 residues. Per the germline V gene, CDR1 is SGDLS and CDR2 is YYNGEE.